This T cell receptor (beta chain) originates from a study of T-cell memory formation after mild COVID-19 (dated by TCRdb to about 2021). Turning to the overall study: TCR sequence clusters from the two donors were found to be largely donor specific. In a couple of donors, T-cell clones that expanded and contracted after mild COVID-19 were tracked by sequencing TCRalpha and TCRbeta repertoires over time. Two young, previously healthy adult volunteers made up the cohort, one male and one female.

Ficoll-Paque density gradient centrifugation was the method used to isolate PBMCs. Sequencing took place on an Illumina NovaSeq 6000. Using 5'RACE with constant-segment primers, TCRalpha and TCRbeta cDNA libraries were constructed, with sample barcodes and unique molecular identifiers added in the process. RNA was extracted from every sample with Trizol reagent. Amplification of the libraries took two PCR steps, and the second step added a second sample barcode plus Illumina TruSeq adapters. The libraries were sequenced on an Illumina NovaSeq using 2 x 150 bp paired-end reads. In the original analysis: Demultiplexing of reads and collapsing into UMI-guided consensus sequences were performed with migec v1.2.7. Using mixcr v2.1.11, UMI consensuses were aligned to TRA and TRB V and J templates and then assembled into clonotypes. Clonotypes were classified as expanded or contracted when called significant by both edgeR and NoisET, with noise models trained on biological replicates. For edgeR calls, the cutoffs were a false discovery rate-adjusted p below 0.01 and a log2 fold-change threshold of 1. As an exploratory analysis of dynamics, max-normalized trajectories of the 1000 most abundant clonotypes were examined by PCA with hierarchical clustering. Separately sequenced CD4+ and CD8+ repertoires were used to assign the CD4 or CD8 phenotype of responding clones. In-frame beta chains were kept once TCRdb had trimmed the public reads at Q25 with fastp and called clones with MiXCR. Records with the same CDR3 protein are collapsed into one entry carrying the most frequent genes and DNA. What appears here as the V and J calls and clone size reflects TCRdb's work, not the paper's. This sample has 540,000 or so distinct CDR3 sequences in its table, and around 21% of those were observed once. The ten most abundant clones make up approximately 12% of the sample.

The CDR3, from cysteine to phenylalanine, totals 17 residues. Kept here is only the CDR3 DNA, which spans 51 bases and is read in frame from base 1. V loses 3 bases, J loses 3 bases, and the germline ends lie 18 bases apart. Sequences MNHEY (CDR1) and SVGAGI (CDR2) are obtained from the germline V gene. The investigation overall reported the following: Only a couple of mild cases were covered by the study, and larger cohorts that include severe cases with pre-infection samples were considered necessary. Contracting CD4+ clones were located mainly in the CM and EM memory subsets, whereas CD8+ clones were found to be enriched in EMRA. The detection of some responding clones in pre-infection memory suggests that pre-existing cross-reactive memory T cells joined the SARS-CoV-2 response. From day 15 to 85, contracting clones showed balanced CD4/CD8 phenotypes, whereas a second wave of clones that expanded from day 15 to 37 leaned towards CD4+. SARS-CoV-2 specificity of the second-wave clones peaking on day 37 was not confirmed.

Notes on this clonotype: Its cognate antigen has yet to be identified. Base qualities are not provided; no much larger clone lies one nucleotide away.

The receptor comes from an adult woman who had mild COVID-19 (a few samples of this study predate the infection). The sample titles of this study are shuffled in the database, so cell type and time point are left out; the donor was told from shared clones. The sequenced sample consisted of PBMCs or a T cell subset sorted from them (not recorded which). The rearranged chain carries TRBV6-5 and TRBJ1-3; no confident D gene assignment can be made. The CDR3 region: CASSYRPPSGDGNTIYF. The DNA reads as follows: TGTGCCAGCAGTTATCGACCGCCGTCCGGGGATGGAAACACCATATATTTT.